What follows describes a single TCR beta chain. This specimen comes from a study of CD8 T cells in Susac syndrome. An amount of RNA that ranged from about 0.45 to 1 ug was reverse transcribed with random hexamers. By means of immunoSEQ multiplex PCR, TCR beta CDR3 spanning 54 Vbeta and 13 Jbeta underwent amplification. TCRdb reanalysed the immunoSEQ multiplex PCR reads using MiXCR and keeps one entry per CDR3 protein. The sample records about 430,000 distinct CDR3 sequences, 75% to 90% being singletons. The CDR3 loop spans 15 amino acids. V lost 5 bases and J 5 bases, leaving 16 bases between the germline ends. Germline CDR1 and CDR2: SEHNR and FQNEAQ (reference sequence). The multiple sclerosis control group consisted of treatment-naive patients whose relapsing-remitting disease, which was either stable or active, fulfilled revised McDonald criteria.

This TCR was sampled from a human donor with multiple sclerosis. Sequencing input: CD8+ T cells from PBMCs. The rearrangement uses TRBV7-9 and TRBJ2-1, with a tentative D call TRBD1 (5 bases). The CDR3 here is CASSLSTDPNNEQFF. CDR3 DNA sequence: TGTGCCAGCAGCCTGTCGACAGACCCCAACAATGAGCAGTTCTTC.